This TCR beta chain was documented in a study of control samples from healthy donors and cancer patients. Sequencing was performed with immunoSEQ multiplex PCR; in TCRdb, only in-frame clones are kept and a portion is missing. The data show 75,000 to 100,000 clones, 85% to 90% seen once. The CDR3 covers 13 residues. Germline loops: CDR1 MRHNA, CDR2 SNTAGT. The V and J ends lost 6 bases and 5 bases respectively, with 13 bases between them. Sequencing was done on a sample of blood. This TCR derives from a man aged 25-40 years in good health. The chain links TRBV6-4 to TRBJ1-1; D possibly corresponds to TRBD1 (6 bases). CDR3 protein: CASSLQQGTEAFF. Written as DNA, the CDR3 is TGTGCCAGCAGCCTTCAGCAGGGGACTGAAGCTTTCTTT.